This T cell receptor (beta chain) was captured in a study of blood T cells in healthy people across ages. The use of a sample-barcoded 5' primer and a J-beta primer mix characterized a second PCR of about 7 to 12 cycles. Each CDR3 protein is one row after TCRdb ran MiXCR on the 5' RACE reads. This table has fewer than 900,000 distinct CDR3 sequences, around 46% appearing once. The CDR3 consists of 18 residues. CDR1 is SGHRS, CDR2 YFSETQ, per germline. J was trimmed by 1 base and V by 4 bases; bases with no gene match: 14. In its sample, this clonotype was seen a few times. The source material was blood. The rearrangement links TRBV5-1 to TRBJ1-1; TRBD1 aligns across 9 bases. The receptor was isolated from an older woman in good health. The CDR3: CASSLAVTGGFENTEAFF. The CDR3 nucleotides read TGCGCCAGCAGCCTTGCTGTGACAGGGGGATTTGAGAACACTGAAGCTTTCTTT.